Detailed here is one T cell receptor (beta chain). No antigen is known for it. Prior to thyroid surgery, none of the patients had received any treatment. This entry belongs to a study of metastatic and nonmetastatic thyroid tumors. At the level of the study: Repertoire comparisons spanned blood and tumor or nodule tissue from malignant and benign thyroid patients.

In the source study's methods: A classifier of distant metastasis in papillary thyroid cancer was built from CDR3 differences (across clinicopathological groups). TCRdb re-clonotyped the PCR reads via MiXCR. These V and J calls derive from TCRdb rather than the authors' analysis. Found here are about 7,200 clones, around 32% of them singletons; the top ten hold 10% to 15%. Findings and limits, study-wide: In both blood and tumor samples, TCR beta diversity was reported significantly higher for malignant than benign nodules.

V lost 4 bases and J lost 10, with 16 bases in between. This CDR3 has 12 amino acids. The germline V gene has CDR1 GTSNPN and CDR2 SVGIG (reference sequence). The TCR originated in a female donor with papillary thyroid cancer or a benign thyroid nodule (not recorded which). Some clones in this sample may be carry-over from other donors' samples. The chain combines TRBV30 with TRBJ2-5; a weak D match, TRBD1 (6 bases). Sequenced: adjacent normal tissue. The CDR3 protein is CAWKGEGDDQYF. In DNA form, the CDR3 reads TGTGCCTGGAAGGGAGAGGGGGACGACCAGTACTTC.